Listed here are 17 T cell receptor beta chains from one sample, sequenced in a study of T-cell memory formation after mild COVID-19. TCRdb called the 5' RACE reads again in MiXCR, with one record for every CDR3 protein. In the table there are roughly 510,000 distinct CDR3 sequences, roughly 17% of which are singletons. The material sequenced was PBMCs or a T cell subset sorted from them (not recorded which). These receptors came from an adult woman who had mild COVID-19 (a few samples of this study predate the infection). Cell type and time point are not known.

The V gene is TRBV6-1, the J gene TRBJ2-7, with TRBD1 as a possible D gene (7 bases). CDR3 length equals 18 residues. The germline V and J ends were trimmed by 2 bases and 4 bases, with 24 bases remaining between them. Germline CDR1 reads MNHNS; CDR2 reads SASEGT. The chain's CDR3 is CASSELVGGRGVRYEQYF. CDR3 DNA sequence: TGTGCCAGCAGTGAATTAGTGGGCGGCAGGGGGGTGAGGTACGAGCAGTACTTC.

This clonotype has only a few counts. V and J are TRBV20-1 and TRBJ2-7; possible D gene TRBD1, 6 bases. The CDR3 has 16 residues. Trimming stripped 0 bases from V and 0 bases from J, with 15 bases between. The germline CDR1 and CDR2 sequences are DFQATT and SNEGSKA (reference sequence). DNA for the CDR3: TGCAGTGCTAGAGAGGCTGGCAGGGGTGGCTCCTACGAGCAGTACTTC. Translation gives CSAREAGRGGSYEQYF.

The chain has TRBV4-2 and TRBJ2-7; TRBD2 aligns across 8 bases. Germline CDR1 is LGHNA and CDR2 is YNFKEQ. Germline trimming cut 0 bases from V and 4 bases from J; bases unmatched to any gene: 11. The CDR3 totals 17 residues. The CDR3 is CASSQEEVSGTTYEQYF. The CDR3 nucleotides are TGTGCCAGCAGCCAAGAAGAGGTTAGCGGGACCACTTACGAGCAGTACTTC.

A few counts support this clonotype. The rearrangement joins TRBV12-3 or TRBV12-4 to TRBJ2-7; maybe TRBD2 (6 bases). Between the trimmed V and J ends, which lost 6 bases and 6 bases, there was a span of 18 bases. CDR3 length equals 14 residues. The CDR3 loop is CASSTDTSTGEQYF. CDR3 DNA sequence: TGTGCCAGCAGCACAGACACTAGCACCGGCGAGCAGTACTTC.

A single count supports this clonotype. J is TRBJ1-5 and V is TRBV20-1; no firm D call. The CDR3 consists of 15 residues. V lost 0 bases and J lost 0, with 9 bases in between. Germline loops: CDR1 DFQATT, CDR2 SNEGSKA (reference sequence). The CDR3 loop reads CSARDFEHSNQPQHF. The CDR3, as DNA: TGCAGTGCTAGAGATTTCGAACATAGCAATCAGCCCCAGCATTTT.

This clonotype was detected only a few times. The V and J genes are TRBV4-3 and TRBJ2-3; 8 positions match TRBD2. J lost 6 bases, V lost 1 base, and 6 bases had no gene match. CDR1 and CDR2 (germline): LGHNA, YSLEER. This CDR3 spans 15 amino acids. The CDR3 nucleotides read TGCGCCAGCAGCCAAGTTTACGGGAGGGTGGATACGCAGTATTTT. Its translation is CASSQVYGRVDTQYF.

This clonotype was counted between two and nine times. This rearrangement joins TRBV20-1 to TRBJ2-5; 7 bases agree with TRBD2. This CDR3 has 22 residues. V lost 0 bases to trimming and J lost 5 bases; unmatched junction nucleotides: 30. Germline V gene lookup returns CDR1 DFQATT and CDR2 SNEGSKA (reference sequence). The CDR3 spells CSARDYGLAVVPIELSWETQYF. The CDR3 DNA reads TGCAGTGCTAGAGACTATGGTCTAGCGGTTGTCCCCATAGAGCTTTCTTGGGAGACCCAGTACTTC.

This clonotype was observed a few times. The chain is built from TRBV19 and TRBJ2-3; D not resolved. With 5 bases removed from V and 6 bases from J, the gap between germline ends came to 9 bases. The germline CDR1 and CDR2 sequences are LNHDA and SQIVND (reference sequence). CDR3 length: 12 amino acids. CDR3 sequence: CASSAQMDTQYF. The CDR3 DNA follows: TGTGCCAGTAGTGCTCAGATGGATACGCAGTATTTT.

The gene calls are TRBV4-2 and TRBJ1-1; D call uncertain. The CDR3 has 12 amino acids. Per germline, CDR1 LGHNA and CDR2 YNFKEQ. V dropped 1 base and J dropped 11 bases, with 11 bases sitting between them. CDR3 nucleotide sequence: TGTGCCAGCAGCCAAGTGCCGCGTCTGGCTTTCTTT. This gives the protein CASSQVPRLAFF.

The chain recombines TRBV5-1 with TRBJ1-1; D gene unclear. Deletions cut 7 bases from V and 0 bases from J, with 10 bases between. Germline V gene data show CDR1 as SGHRS and CDR2 as YFSETQ. This CDR3 contains 13 residues. CDR3 sequence reads: CASQQLMNTEAFF. The CDR3 DNA reads TGCGCCAGCCAACAGCTCATGAACACTGAAGCTTTCTTT.

This clonotype was counted once. The chain carries TRBV5-6 and TRBJ2-1; D uncertain. Germline CDR1 reads SGHDT; CDR2 reads YYEEEE. The CDR3 totals 13 residues. The V gene lost 0 bases and the J gene lost 7 bases, with 8 bases spanning the gap. The CDR3 sequence is CASSLDAGNEQFF. The CDR3 region has the DNA TGTGCCAGCAGCTTGGACGCTGGGAATGAGCAGTTCTTC.

The V gene is TRBV4-1, the J gene TRBJ1-4, with D possibly matching TRBD1 (6 bases). V was trimmed by 2 bases and J by 4 bases, leaving 11 bases between them. The CDR3 loop spans 15 amino acids. Germline CDR1 reads MGHRA; CDR2 reads YSYEKL. CDR3 sequence: CASSQIRGFNEKLFF. In DNA, the CDR3 is TGCGCCAGCAGCCAAATAAGGGGGTTTAATGAAAAACTGTTTTTT.

CDR3 sequence (DNA): TGTGCCAGCAGCCCAGACAGGGGGCAAAACTATGGCTACACCTTC. It codes for CASSPDRGQNYGYTF. The J gene is TRBJ1-2, the V gene TRBV13; TRBD1 aligns across 10 bases. J lost 2 bases, V lost 5 bases, and 5 bases had no gene match. CDR1 and CDR2 from the germline V gene are PRHDT and FYEKMQ (reference sequence). The CDR3 spans 15 residues.

Many counts were recorded for this clonotype. The rearrangement joins TRBV19 to TRBJ2-7, with D unresolved. From germline, CDR1 is LNHDA and CDR2 SQIVND (reference sequence). The V end was cut by 1 base, the J end by 2 bases, with 6 bases between. There are 13 residues in the CDR3. CDR3 sequence: CASSIAQTYEQYF. CDR3 nucleotides: TGTGCCAGTAGTATAGCGCAGACCTACGAGCAGTACTTC.

This rearrangement joins TRBV10-3 to TRBJ1-1; no definite D call. Trimming left V 2 bases short and J 1 base short, with 14 bases between. Germline V lookup: CDR1 ENHRY, CDR2 SYGVKD. This CDR3 region has 16 residues. The CDR3 nucleotides read TGTGCCATCAGTGAGGCAAAGTTAAGACAGAACACTGAAGCTTTCTTT. This sequence encodes CAISEAKLRQNTEAFF.

The chain couples TRBV6-1 to TRBJ1-4, with 7 bases fitting TRBD1. The J segment lost 11 bases and the V segment lost 2 bases, leaving 20 bases of the junction unmatched. The CDR3 runs 18 residues. CDR1 MNHNS and CDR2 SASEGT come from the germline V gene. CDR3 DNA sequence: TGTGCCAGCAGTGAAAGACAGGGAGGACCCCCCGCGTTACCGAAACTGTTTTTT. It is translated as CASSERQGGPPALPKLFF.

The V and J genes are TRBV12-3 or TRBV12-4 and TRBJ2-5; D unresolved. The CDR3 is 13 residues long. V lost 3 bases, J lost 5 bases, and 10 bases lay in between. CDR3 DNA sequence: TGTGCCAGCAGTTTGATGCAGAGGGAGACCCAGTACTTC. As protein: CASSLMQRETQYF.